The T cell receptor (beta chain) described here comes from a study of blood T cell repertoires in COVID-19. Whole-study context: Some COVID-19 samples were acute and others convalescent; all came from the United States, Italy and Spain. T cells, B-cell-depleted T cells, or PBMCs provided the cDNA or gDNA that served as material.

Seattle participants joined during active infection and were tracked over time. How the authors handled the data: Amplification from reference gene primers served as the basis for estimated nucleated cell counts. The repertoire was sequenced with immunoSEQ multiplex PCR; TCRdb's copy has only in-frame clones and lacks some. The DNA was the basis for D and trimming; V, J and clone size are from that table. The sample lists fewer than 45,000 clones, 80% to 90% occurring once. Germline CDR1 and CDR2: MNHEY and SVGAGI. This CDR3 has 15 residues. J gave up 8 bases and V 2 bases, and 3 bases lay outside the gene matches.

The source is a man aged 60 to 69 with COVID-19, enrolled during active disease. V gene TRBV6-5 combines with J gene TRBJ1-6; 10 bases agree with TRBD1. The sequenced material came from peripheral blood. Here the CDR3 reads CASSYGGTGDSPLHF. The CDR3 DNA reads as TGTGCCAGCAGTTACGGAGGGACAGGGGATTCACCCCTCCACTTT.